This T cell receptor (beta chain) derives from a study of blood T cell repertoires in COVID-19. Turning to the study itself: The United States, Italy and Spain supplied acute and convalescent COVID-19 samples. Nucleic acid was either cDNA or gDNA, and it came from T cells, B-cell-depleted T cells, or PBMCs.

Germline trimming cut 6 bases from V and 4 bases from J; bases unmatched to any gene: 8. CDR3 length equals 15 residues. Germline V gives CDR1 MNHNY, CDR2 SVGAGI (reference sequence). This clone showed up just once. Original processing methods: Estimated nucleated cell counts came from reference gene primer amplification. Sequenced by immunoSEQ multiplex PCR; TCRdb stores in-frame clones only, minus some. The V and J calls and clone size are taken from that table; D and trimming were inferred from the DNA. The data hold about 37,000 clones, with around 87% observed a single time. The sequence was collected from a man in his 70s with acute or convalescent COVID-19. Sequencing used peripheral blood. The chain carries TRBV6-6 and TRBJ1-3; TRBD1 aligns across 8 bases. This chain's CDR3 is CASRKSDREGNTIYF. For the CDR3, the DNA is TGTGCCAGCAGAAAATCGGACAGGGAAGGAAACACCATATATTTT.